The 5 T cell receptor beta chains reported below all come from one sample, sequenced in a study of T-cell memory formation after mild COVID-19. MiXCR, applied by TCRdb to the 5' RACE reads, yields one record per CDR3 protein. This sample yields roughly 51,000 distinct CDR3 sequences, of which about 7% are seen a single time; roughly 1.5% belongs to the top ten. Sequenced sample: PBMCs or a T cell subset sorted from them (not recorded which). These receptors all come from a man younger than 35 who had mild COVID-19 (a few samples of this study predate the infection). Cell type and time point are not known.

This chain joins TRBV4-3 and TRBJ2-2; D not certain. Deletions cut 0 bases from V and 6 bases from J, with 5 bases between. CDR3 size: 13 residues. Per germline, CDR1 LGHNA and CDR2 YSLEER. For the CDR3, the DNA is TGCGCCAGCAGCCAAGAGAGGTCCGGGGAGCTGTTTTTT. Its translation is CASSQERSGELFF.

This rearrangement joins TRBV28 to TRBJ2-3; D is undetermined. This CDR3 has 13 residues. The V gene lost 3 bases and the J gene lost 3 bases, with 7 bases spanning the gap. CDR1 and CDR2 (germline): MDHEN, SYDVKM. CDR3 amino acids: CASSFPPTDTQYF. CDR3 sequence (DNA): TGTGCCAGCAGTTTTCCCCCTACAGATACGCAGTATTTT.

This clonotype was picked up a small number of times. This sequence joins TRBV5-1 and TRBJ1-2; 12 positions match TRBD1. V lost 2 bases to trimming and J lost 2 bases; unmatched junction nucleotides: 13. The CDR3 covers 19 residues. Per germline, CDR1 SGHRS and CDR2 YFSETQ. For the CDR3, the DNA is TGCGCCAGCAGCTTACGCCTCCGGGACAGGGGGCATGGGAACTATGGCTACACCTTC. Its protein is CASSLRLRDRGHGNYGYTF.

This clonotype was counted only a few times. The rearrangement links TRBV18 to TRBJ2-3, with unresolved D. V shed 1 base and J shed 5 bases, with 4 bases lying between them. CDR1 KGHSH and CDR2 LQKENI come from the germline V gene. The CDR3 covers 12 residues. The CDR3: CASSPREDTQYF. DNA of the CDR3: TGTGCCAGCTCACCACGGGAAGATACGCAGTATTTT.

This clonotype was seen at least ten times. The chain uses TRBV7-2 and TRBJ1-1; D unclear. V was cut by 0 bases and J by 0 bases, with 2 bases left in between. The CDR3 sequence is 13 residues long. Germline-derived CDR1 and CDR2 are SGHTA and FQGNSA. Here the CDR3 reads CASSLAMNTEAFF. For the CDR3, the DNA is TGTGCCAGCAGCTTAGCCATGAACACTGAAGCTTTCTTT.